The sequence of this T cell receptor (beta chain) was determined in a study of blood T cells in healthy people across ages. PCR was performed a second time for roughly 6 to 12 cycles using a sample-barcoded 5' primer and a J-beta primer mix. TCRdb passed the 5' RACE reads through MiXCR, listing each CDR3 protein once. Among hundreds of thousands of distinct CDR3 sequences listed, around 24% were seen once. Study observations and caveats: Since the PBMCs were unsorted, naive and antigen-experienced cells could not be conclusively compared.

Notes on this clonotype: Its antigen is not identified.

These same records also appear under a second study, on T cells of mothers and their children.

Source material: blood. The TCR was taken from a boy aged 5-17 years in good health.

DNA for the CDR3: TGTGCCAGCAGCCCAGACGGGTTTTTCTACGAGCAGTACTTC. Amino acids: CASSPDGFFYEQYF. The chain carries TRBV7-9 and TRBJ2-7; D ambiguous. Trimming removed 5 bases from V and 3 bases from J, with 14 bases in between. The CDR3 contains 14 residues. Looked up from germline, CDR1 is SEHNR and CDR2 is FQNEAQ (reference sequence).